The rows below give T cell receptor beta chains drawn from one sample of a study of T cell responses to AZD1222 COVID-19 vaccine. Assay used: immunoSEQ multiplex PCR; TCRdb lists only in-frame clones, some missing. The sample shows about 120,000 clones, over 75% of them seen only once. Specimen: peripheral blood, collected on day 0 of AZD1222 vaccination. All receptors derive from an adult in good health. Each CDR3 is given with its conserved first and last residue. The D gene is left open where the match is weak. Clone sizes are given selectively: once, few, many, or a class where the clone is expanded.

V: TRBV19
D: .
size: .
J: TRBJ1-2
DNA: TGTGCCAGTAGTATAGGGCCAGCTAACTATGGCTACACCTTC
CDR3: CASSIGPANYGYTF

V: TRBV4-1
D: TRBD2
size: .
J: TRBJ2-5
DNA: TGCGCCAGCAGCCAAATCTTCCGGGGGGGCGTAGAGACCCAGTACTTC
CDR3: CASSQIFRGGVETQYF

V: TRBV4-2
D: TRBD2
size: .
J: TRBJ2-2
DNA: TGTGCCAGCAGCCAAGATGAGGAGCGGGAGCCCACCGGGGAGCTGTTTTTT
CDR3: CASSQDEEREPTGELFF

V: TRBV5-1
D: .
size: .
J: TRBJ2-2
DNA: TGCGCCAGCAGCGGGACAAACACCGGGGAGCTGTTTTTT
CDR3: CASSGTNTGELFF

V: TRBV5-6
D: TRBD2
size: once
J: TRBJ2-3
DNA: TGTGCCAGCAGCCCCGGACTAGCGGGAGTTTATTTT
CDR3: CASSPGLAGVYF

V: TRBV5-1
D: .
size: .
J: TRBJ2-7
DNA: TGCGCCAGCGCCGGACGTCAGGGCTCCTACGAGCAGTACTTC
CDR3: CASAGRQGSYEQYF

V: TRBV11-3
D: TRBD2
size: .
J: TRBJ2-5
DNA: TGTGCCAGCAGCCCGCAAAGGGCTAGCGGGAGGGGGGAGACCCAGTACTTC
CDR3: CASSPQRASGRGETQYF

V: TRBV9
D: .
size: .
J: TRBJ2-7
DNA: TGTGCCAGCAGCGTAGGGGGCTTAACCTACGAGCAGTACTTC
CDR3: CASSVGGLTYEQYF

V: TRBV5-1
D: .
size: .
J: TRBJ2-1
DNA: TGCGCCAGCAACTTACGGGACTGGGCCTACAATGAGCAGTTCTTC
CDR3: CASNLRDWAYNEQFF

V: TRBV30
D: .
size: .
J: TRBJ1-2
DNA: TGTGCCTGGACCCGCCCAGGGGCGCCTTTCGGCTACACCTTC
CDR3: CAWTRPGAPFGYTF

V: TRBV18
D: TRBD2
size: .
J: TRBJ2-1
DNA: TGTGCCAGCTCACCAAGGGGGGGACTAGCGGACAATGAGCAGTTCTTC
CDR3: CASSPRGGLADNEQFF

V: TRBV20-1
D: .
size: .
J: TRBJ2-7
DNA: TGCAGTGCTAGAGACAGCGATCTGCAGTACTTC
CDR3: CSARDSDLQYF

V: TRBV3-1/TRBV3-2
D: .
size: few
J: TRBJ1-5
DNA: TGTGCCAGCACCCAGGGATGGAGTCAGCCCCAGCATTTT
CDR3: CASTQGWSQPQHF

V: TRBV12-5
D: .
size: .
J: TRBJ1-5
DNA: TGTGCTAGTGGTTTGGTAGTCGGGGGCGATCAGCCCCAGCATTTT
CDR3: CASGLVVGGDQPQHF

V: TRBV7-8
D: .
size: .
J: TRBJ2-4
DNA: TGTGCCAGCAGCCCCCCGCCCTGGATGGAAAACATTCAGTACTTC
CDR3: CASSPPPWMENIQYF

V: TRBV6-6
D: TRBD1
size: .
J: TRBJ1-2
DNA: TGTGCCAGCAGTCCCTACTACCGCCTACCGGGACAGGGGGCCGAGTATGGCTACACCTTC
CDR3: CASSPYYRLPGQGAEYGYTF

V: TRBV2
D: TRBD1
size: .
J: TRBJ2-7
DNA: TGTGCCAGCGGGGGGGACAGGGCGAACGGGCAGTACTTC
CDR3: CASGGDRANGQYF

V: TRBV29-1
D: .
size: .
J: TRBJ1-4
DNA: TGCAGCGTTGAGAAGGGCTCAGCTAATGAAAAACTGTTTTTT
CDR3: CSVEKGSANEKLFF

V: TRBV14
D: TRBD2
size: once
J: TRBJ2-7
DNA: TGTGCCAGCAGCCAGTATAGCGGGAGGGCCGGCGAGCAGTACTTC
CDR3: CASSQYSGRAGEQYF

V: TRBV2
D: .
size: .
J: TRBJ1-1
DNA: TGTGCCAGCGCAGGGAACACTGAAGCTTTCTTT
CDR3: CASAGNTEAFF

V: TRBV28
D: .
size: .
J: TRBJ2-7
DNA: TGTGCCAGCAGTGCCTCCGGTCGCGAGCAGTACTTC
CDR3: CASSASGREQYF

V: TRBV5-1
D: .
size: few
J: TRBJ1-4
DNA: TGCGCCAGCAGCGGGGACCCGGCGGGAGAAAAACTGTTTTTT
CDR3: CASSGDPAGEKLFF

V: TRBV19
D: .
size: once
J: TRBJ2-7
DNA: TGTGCCAGTAGTATCAGCCTCTGGGCCTCGAGCTCCTACGAGCAGTACTTC
CDR3: CASSISLWASSSYEQYF

V: TRBV5-1
D: TRBD1
size: .
J: TRBJ2-7
DNA: TGCGCCAGCAGCTTAACCCCTAGACAGGGTTCGTACGAGCAGTACTTC
CDR3: CASSLTPRQGSYEQYF

V: TRBV14
D: TRBD1
size: .
J: TRBJ1-1
DNA: TGTGCCAGCAGCCAAGGACAGGGGCTGAACACTGAAGCTTTCTTT
CDR3: CASSQGQGLNTEAFF